This entry lists 9 T cell receptor beta chains sequenced from one sample in a study of cytomegalovirus exposure and HLA in healthy donors. The primer mix had 60 Vbeta and 13 Jbeta primers. TCRdb's table, derived via immunoSEQ multiplex PCR, lists solely in-frame clones and lacks some. The data hold hundreds of thousands of clones, with around 80% observed a single time. Sequencing used PBMCs. All receptors derive from a woman in her forties in good health and CMV-seronegative.

This chain links TRBV2 with TRBJ2-7; the D is unclear. Trimming took 4 bases from V and 3 from J, leaving 10 bases between them. From germline, CDR1 is SNHLY and CDR2 FYNNEI. The CDR3 sequence is 13 residues long. CDR3 DNA: TGTGCCAGCAGTGGCAGATCACGCTACGAGCAGTACTTC. It specifies CASSGRSRYEQYF.

The chain links TRBV19 to TRBJ2-7; perhaps TRBD1 as D (5 bases). Trimming took 5 bases from V and 2 from J, leaving 10 bases between them. The germline CDR1 and CDR2 sequences are LNHDA and SQIVND (reference sequence). This CDR3 is 13 amino acids long. The CDR3 coding sequence is TGTGCCAGTAGTGTGACAGCGACCTACGAGCAGTACTTC. Its protein is CASSVTATYEQYF.

Comment on this clone: An end of the junction differs from the germline gene, which may be a read error. The CDR3 region is CASSDGVPGMIF. The CDR3, as DNA: TGTGCCAGCAGCGACGGGGTCCCAGGTATGATCTTT. The V call is TRBV5-4, the J call TRBJ1-1; unclear D gene. The germline V gene encodes CDR1 SGHNT and CDR2 YYREEE (reference sequence). CDR3 length: 12 amino acids.

The chain has TRBV5-6 and TRBJ2-2, with 8 bases aligning to TRBD1. CDR3 length: 15 amino acids. J was trimmed by 7 bases and V by 0 bases; bases with no gene match: 5. CDR1 SGHDT and CDR2 YYEEEE come from the germline V gene. The CDR3: CASSLAGGKDGELFF. Here the CDR3 DNA reads TGTGCCAGCAGCTTGGCAGGGGGCAAGGACGGGGAGCTGTTTTTT.

DNA for the CDR3: TGTGCCAGCAGCAATCGCGGAAACAGGGAGAACACTGAAGCTTTCTTT. Translated, it gives CASSNRGNRENTEAFF. V gene TRBV21-1 combines with J gene TRBJ1-1; the table's D gene call, TRBD1, was not cross checked with the DNA. TRBV21-1 is designated a pseudogene. The CDR3 covers 16 residues.

The chain has TRBV19 and TRBJ2-7; TRBD1 matches 7 bases. Per the germline V gene, CDR1 is LNHDA and CDR2 is SQIVND (reference sequence). With V trimmed by 5 bases and J by 0 bases, 7 bases remained unmatched. The CDR3 has 15 residues. The CDR3 protein is CASSYGTAFSYEQYF. CDR3 in DNA: TGTGCCAGTAGTTACGGGACAGCCTTCTCCTACGAGCAGTACTTC.

J is TRBJ1-4 and V is TRBV6-5, with 8 nucleotides matching TRBD1. CDR1 MNHEY and CDR2 SVGAGI come from the germline V gene. V was pared by 10 bases and J by 4 bases, with 5 bases of the junction left unmatched. This CDR3 has 13 amino acids. The CDR3 sequence: CATLGQGNEKLFF. The CDR3 bases are TGTGCCACCCTAGGACAGGGTAATGAAAAACTGTTTTTT.

A single count supports this clone. The DNA of the CDR3 is TGTGCCAGCAGCTTCTCACTAGGGGCTAGCGGGGGCCAAGAGACCCAGTACTTC. Protein sequence: CASSFSLGASGGQETQYF. This chain joins TRBV7-9 and TRBJ2-5; 10 bases fit TRBD2. Germline CDR1 is SEHNR and CDR2 is FQNEAQ (reference sequence). Trimming at V came to 3 bases and at J to 1 base, leaving 11 bases not matched to a gene. This CDR3 has 18 amino acids. Based on the CDR3 plus reference TRBV7-9 and TRBJ2-5, the full variable domain is DTGVSQNPRHKITKRGQNVTFRCDPISEHNRLYWYRQTLGQGPEFLTYFQNEAQLEKSRLLSDRFSAERPKGSFSTLEIQRTEQGDSAMYLCASSFSLGASGGQETQYFGPGTRLLVL.

V gene TRBV4-3 combines with J gene TRBJ2-4, with D tentatively TRBD1 (5 bases). The CDR3 is 15 amino acids. Trimming removed 0 bases at V and 8 bases at J, with 14 bases between. Germline CDR1 is LGHNA and CDR2 is YSLEER. The CDR3 DNA reads TGCGCCAGCAGCCAAGATTGGGTGCAGGGTTACATTCAGTACTTC. Amino acid sequence: CASSQDWVQGYIQYF.